What follows are 5 T cell receptor beta chains derived from one specimen sequenced in a study of CXCR3-negative and CXCR3-positive naive CD8 T cells. Points from the study as a whole: CXCR3-negative naive cells had less hydrophobic TRB CDR3s than did CXCR3-positive naive cells.

Antigens of these TCRs are unknown. UMI-labeled 5' RACE yielded the TRB cDNA libraries. TCRdb processed the 5' RACE reads again and assigns one entry to each CDR3 protein, with no DNA. This repertoire includes about 140,000 distinct CDR3 sequences. The sample taken for sequencing was naive CXCR3+ CD8+ T cells from blood. Noted subset: CD45RO-CCR7+CD27+CD95- naive CD8+ T cells expressing CXCR3 (TNR3+). Receptors originate from a human donor in good health. Some clones in this sample may be carry-over from other donors' samples.

V usage is TRBV20-1 and J usage is TRBJ2-1; TCRdb lists TRBD1, though no DNA is available to test this call. CDR1 and CDR2 from the germline V gene are DFQATT and SNEGSKA (reference sequence). The CDR3 is 14 residues long. The CDR3 loop reads CSASPSGGLGEQFF.

The chain uses TRBV9 and TRBJ1-1; the D call of TRBD1 rests on TCRdb alone, since no DNA is present to check it. The V gene's germline CDR1 is SGDLS and CDR2 YYNGEE. CDR3 size: 15 residues. The CDR3 protein is CASSPRTGGNTEAFF. Full variable domain (missing parts from reference TRBV9 and TRBJ1-1): DSGVTQTPKHLITATGQRVTLRCSPRSGDLSVYWYQQSLDQGLQFLIQYYNGEERAKGNILERFSAQQFPDLHSELNLSSLELGDSALYFCASSPRTGGNTEAFFGQGTRLTVV.

The chain recombines TRBV7-8 with TRBJ2-7; TCRdb selects TRBD1, and the lack of DNA leaves this call unchecked. The germline gives CDR1 SGHVS, CDR2 FQNEAQ. The CDR3 covers 15 residues. CDR3 region: CASSLRQGHLNEQYF.

The rearrangement joins TRBV15 to TRBJ2-3; the TCRdb D gene call, TRBD1, has no DNA to confirm it. CDR1 is LNHNV, CDR2 YYDKDF, per germline (reference sequence). The CDR3 totals 20 residues. CDR3 protein: CATSRDFLWDTYSSTDTQYF.

CDR3 amino acids: CASEDRAARQPQHF. The chain carries TRBV28 and TRBJ1-5; TCRdb selects TRBD1, and the lack of DNA leaves this call unchecked. Germline CDR1 MDHEN, CDR2 SYDVKM. The CDR3 is made up of 14 amino acids.